This T cell receptor (beta chain) was sequenced during a study of T cell responses to AZD1222 COVID-19 vaccine (dated by TCRdb to about 2021). Regarding the complete study: TCR sequencing was performed for 230 to 250 trial participants, of whom about 200 were given two doses of AZD1222 and around 25 were given two doses of MenACWY control vaccine. Enrollment into the trials was organized by age into subgroups of 18-55, 56-69 and 70-plus years, and those subgroups contained roughly 150, 30 and 60 TCR-sequenced participants, respectively.

The study at large found these results: Because no samples from the day 14 peak response were available, repertoires could be characterized only after the peak T cell response. Reportedly, close to half of the unique spike-specific TCRs recognized epitopes lying outside the regions that are mutated in the B.1.351 and B.1.1.7 variants. Only five to seven AZD1222 recipients were SARS-CoV-2 seropositive at baseline, limiting conclusions about previously exposed vaccinees. Participants were mostly white British, with more females than males. The authors suggested clonal diversity may have been underestimated. In the small 56-69-year group, the increase in depth fell short of significance, most likely because of low power. CD4 TCRs associated with the vaccine covered the entire spike protein, and the dominant responses were in regions 160-218 and 743-854. After two AZD1222 doses, both the breadth and the depth of spike-specific TCRs were significantly higher than at day 0 and than in MenACWY recipients.

The CDR3 regions of human TCRbeta chains were analyzed by immunosequencing. The authors' analysis ran thus. Repertoire TCRs were matched against a reference library of SARS-CoV-2-specific TCRs generated with the MIRA antigen-specificity platform. Breadth meant the fraction of unique TCRs that were SARS-CoV-2-associated, whereas depth meant the fraction of total T cells that were SARS-CoV-2-associated. Using the MIRA data, each spike-specific TCR was mapped to the spike region that the TCR reacts to and placed in a CD4 or CD8 class. Log10-transformed breadth and depth values were compared by one-way ANOVA with Sidak's multiple comparisons tests. The table comes from immuneACCESS by way of TCRdb, which keeps in-frame sequences with V and J called. Part of the clones is missing from these tables; in studies checked, under half for an unresolved V gene and the rest for unknown reasons. V, J and clone size are those of that table, while D and trimming were read from the DNA. The sample table holds around 160,000 clones, of which 82% were seen once. The ten largest account for around 4.1% of the sample.

The meaning of the sample's time point label: baseline before first vaccination. Taken with the paper, the label for treatment or condition translates to: meningococcal conjugate vaccine given as trial control. The vaccinee samples were drawn from two UK trials, COV001 and COV002, one of which was a single-blind randomized controlled phase 2/3 trial testing AZD1222 (ChAdOx1 nCoV-19) in healthy adults. Trial participant PBMC samples were collected at day 0 and day 28 after the second dose for TCRbeta chain sequencing. About this clone itself: Its antigen is currently not known. No base-level quality is on record; no much larger clone is a single base apart.

Sequenced material: peripheral blood, taken on day 0 of MenACWY control vaccination. The receptor was derived from an adult in good health.

CDR3 region: CSARESETQYF. The nucleotide sequence reads as follows: TGCAGTGCTAGAGAATCGGAGACCCAGTACTTC. In this chain, TRBV20-1 is recombined with TRBJ2-5, with the identity of the D gene unclear. The germline V gene encodes CDR1 DFQATT and CDR2 SNEGSKA (reference sequence). CDR3 length: 11 amino acids, cysteine to phenylalanine. Just the 33-base CDR3 DNA is kept, in frame starting at base 1. A distance of 4 bases separates the germline ends of V and J, which lose 0 bases and 5 bases respectively.